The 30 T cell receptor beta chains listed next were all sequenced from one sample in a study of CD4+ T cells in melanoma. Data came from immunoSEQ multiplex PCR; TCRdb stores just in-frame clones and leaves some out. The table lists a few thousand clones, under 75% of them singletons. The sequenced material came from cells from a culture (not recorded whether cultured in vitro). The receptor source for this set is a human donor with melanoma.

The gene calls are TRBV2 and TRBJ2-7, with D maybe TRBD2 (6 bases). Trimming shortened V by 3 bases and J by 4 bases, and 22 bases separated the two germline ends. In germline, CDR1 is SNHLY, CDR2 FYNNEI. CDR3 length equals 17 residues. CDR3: CASSDRRGEPTGYEQYF. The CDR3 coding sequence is TGTGCCAGCAGTGATCGGCGCGGGGAACCGACGGGGTACGAGCAGTACTTC.

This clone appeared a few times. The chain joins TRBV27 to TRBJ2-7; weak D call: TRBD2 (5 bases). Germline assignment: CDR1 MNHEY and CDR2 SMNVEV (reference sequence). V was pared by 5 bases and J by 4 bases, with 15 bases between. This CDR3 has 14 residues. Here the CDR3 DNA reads TGTGCCAGCAGTGGGGTCAGCGGTGTTTACGAGCAGTACTTC. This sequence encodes CASSGVSGVYEQYF.

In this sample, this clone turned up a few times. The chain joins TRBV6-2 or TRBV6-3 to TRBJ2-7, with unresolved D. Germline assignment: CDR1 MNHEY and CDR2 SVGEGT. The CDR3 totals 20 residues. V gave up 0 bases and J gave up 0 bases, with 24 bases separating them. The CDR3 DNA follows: TGTGCCAGCAGTTACTCCTCAGATAAAGACCTACCTTATTTCTCCTACGAGCAGTACTTC. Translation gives CASSYSSDKDLPYFSYEQYF.

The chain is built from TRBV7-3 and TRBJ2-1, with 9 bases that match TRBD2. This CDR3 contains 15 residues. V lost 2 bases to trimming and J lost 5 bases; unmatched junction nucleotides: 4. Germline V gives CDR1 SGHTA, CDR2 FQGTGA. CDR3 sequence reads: CASSLGGGANNEQFF. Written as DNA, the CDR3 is TGTGCCAGCAGCTTAGGCGGGGGGGCCAACAATGAGCAGTTCTTC.

The DNA of the CDR3 is TGTGCCAGCAGCCGCGAGCTAGAGACCCAGTACTTC. It specifies CASSRELETQYF. The chain has TRBV7-2 and TRBJ2-5; no clear D gene. V gave up 5 bases and J gave up 4 bases, with 8 bases separating them. The CDR3 loop spans 12 amino acids. CDR1 and CDR2 from the germline V gene are SGHTA and FQGNSA.

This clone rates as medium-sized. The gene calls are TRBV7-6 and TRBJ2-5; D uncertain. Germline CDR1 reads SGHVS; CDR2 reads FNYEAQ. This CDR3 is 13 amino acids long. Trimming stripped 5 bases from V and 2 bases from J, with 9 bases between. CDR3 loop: CASSKGRQETQYF. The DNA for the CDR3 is TGTGCCAGCAGCAAAGGCCGACAAGAGACCCAGTACTTC.

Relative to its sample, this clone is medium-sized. The CDR3 sequence: CASSWVVNTEAFF. In DNA form, the CDR3 reads TGTGCCAGCAGTTGGGTGGTAAACACTGAAGCTTTCTTT. The chain uses TRBV6-6 and TRBJ1-1; D unresolved. This CDR3 contains 13 residues. Germline V CDR1 and CDR2: MNHNY, SVGAGI (reference sequence). Trimming took off 4 bases at V and 2 bases at J, with 8 bases between the two ends.

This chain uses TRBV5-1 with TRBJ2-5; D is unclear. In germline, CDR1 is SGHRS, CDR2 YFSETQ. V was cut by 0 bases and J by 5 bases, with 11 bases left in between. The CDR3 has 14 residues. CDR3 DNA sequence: TGCGCCAGCAGCTTGGATGGCCGAGCGGAGACCCAGTACTTC. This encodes CASSLDGRAETQYF.

CDR3 sequence: CASSSTGRNSPLHF. The CDR3 nucleotides are TGTGCCAGCAGCTCTACAGGGAGGAATTCACCCCTCCACTTT. J is TRBJ1-6 and V is TRBV7-9, with D possibly TRBD1 on 6 matching bases. V shed 4 bases and J shed 7 bases, with 11 bases lying between them. The V gene's germline CDR1 is SEHNR and CDR2 FQNEAQ (reference sequence). The CDR3 runs 14 residues. The whole variable domain, remainder taken from reference TRBV7-9 and TRBJ1-6, is DTGVSQNPRHKITKRGQNVTFRCDPISEHNRLYWYRQTLGQGPEFLTYFQNEAQLEKSRLLSDRFSAERPKGSFSTLEIQRTEQGDSAMYLCASSSTGRNSPLHFGNGTRLTVT.

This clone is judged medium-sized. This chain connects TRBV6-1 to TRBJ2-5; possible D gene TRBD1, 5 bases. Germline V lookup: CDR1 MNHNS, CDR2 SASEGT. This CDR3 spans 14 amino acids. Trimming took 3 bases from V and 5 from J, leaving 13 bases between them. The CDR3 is CASSEFGAGETQYF. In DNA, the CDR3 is TGTGCCAGCAGTGAGTTTGGGGCCGGGGAGACCCAGTACTTC.

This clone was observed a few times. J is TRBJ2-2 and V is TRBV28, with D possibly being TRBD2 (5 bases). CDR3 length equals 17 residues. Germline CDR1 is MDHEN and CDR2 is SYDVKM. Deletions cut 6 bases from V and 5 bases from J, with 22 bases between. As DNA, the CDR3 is TGTGCCAGCAGAATAAACCCCCGACGGTCGGGGACCGGGGAGCTGTTTTTT. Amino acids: CASRINPRRSGTGELFF. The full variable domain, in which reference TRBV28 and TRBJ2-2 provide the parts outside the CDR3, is DVKVTQSSRYLVKRTGEKVFLECVQDMDHENMFWYRQDPGLGLRLIYFSYDVKMKEKGDIPEGYSVSREKKERFSLILESASTNQTSMYLCASRINPRRSGTGELFFGEGSRLTVL.

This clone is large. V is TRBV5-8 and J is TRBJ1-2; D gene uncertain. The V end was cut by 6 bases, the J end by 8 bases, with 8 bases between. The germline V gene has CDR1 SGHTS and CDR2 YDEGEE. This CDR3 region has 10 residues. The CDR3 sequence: CASKESGYTF. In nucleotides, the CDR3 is TGTGCCAGCAAGGAGTCAGGCTACACCTTC.

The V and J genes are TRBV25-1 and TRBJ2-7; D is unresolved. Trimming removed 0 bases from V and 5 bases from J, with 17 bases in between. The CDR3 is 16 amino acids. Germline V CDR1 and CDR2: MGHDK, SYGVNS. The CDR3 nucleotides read TGTGCCAGCAGTGAATATTACGCAGAACGCCTGAACGAGCAGTACTTC. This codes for CASSEYYAERLNEQYF.

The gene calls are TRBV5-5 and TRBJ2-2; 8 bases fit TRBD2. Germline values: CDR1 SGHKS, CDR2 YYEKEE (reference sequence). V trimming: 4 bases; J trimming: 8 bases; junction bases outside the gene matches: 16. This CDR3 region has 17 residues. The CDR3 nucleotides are TGTGCCAGCAGCCGGGGGGGCACAGGGATTTTAGCGGGGGAGCTGTTTTTT. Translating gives CASSRGGTGILAGELFF.

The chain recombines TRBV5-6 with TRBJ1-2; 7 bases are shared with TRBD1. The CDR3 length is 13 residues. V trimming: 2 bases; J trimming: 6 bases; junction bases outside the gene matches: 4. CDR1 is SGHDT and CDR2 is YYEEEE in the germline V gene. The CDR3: CASSLGTGDGYTF. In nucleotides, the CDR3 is TGTGCCAGCAGCTTAGGTACAGGGGATGGCTACACCTTC. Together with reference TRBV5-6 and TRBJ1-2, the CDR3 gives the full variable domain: DAGVTQSPTHLIKTRGQQVTLRCSPKSGHDTVSWYQQALGQGPQFIFQYYEEEERQRGNFPDRFSGHQFPNYSSELNVNALLLGDSALYLCASSLGTGDGYTFGSGTRLTVV.

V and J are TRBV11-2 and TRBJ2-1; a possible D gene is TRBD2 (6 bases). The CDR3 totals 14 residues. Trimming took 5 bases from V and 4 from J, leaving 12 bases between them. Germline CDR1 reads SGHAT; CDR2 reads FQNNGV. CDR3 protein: CASSVGGIYNEQFF. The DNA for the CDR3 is TGTGCCAGCAGCGTGGGGGGAATATACAATGAGCAGTTCTTC.

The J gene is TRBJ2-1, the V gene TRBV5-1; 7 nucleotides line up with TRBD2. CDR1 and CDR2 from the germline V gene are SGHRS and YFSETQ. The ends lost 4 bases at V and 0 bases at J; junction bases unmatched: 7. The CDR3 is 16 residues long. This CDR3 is CASSLGSSGSYNEQFF. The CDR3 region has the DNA TGCGCCAGCAGCCTGGGGTCTAGCGGCTCCTACAATGAGCAGTTCTTC. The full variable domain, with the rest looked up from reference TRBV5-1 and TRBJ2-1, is KAGVTQTPRYLIKTRGQQVTLSCSPISGHRSVSWYQQTPGQGLQFLFEYFSETQRNKGNFPGRFSGRQFSNSRSEMNVSTLELGDSALYLCASSLGSSGSYNEQFFGPGTRLTVL.

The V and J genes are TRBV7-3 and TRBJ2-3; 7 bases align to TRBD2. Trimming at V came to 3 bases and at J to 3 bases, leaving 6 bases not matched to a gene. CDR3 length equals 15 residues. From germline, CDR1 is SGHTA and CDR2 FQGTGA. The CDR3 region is CASSFTGGGTDTQYF. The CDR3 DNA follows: TGTGCCAGCAGCTTTACGGGGGGAGGAACAGATACGCAGTATTTT.

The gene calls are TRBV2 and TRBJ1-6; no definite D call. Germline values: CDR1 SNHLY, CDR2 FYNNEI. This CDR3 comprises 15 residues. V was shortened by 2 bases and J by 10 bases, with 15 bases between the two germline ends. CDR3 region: CASSEREVRRSPLHF. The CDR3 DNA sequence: TGTGCCAGCAGTGAAAGGGAGGTCAGAAGGTCACCCCTCCACTTT.

Here the CDR3 reads CASSPGQDETQYF. CDR3 nucleotide sequence: TGTGCCAGCAGTCCTGGACAGGACGAGACCCAGTACTTC. The chain recombines TRBV28 with TRBJ2-5; 7 bases align to TRBD1. Per the germline V gene, CDR1 is MDHEN and CDR2 is SYDVKM. The junction had 5 bases not matched to a gene; V was cut back by 5 bases and J by 5 bases. The CDR3 contains 13 residues.

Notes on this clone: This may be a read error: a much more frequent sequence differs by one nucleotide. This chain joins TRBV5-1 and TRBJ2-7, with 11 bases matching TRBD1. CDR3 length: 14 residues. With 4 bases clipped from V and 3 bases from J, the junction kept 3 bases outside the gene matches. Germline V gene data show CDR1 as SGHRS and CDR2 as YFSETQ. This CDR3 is CASSHGTGGYEQYF. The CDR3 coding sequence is TGCGCCAGCAGCCACGGGACAGGGGGCTACGAGCAGTACTTC.

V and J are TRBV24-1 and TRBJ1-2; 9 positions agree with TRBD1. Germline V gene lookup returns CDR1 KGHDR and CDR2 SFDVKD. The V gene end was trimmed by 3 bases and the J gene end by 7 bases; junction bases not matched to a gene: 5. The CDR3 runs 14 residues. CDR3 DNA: TGTGCCACCAGTGATCGTACAGGGGGCGTTGGCTACACCTTC. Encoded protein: CATSDRTGGVGYTF.

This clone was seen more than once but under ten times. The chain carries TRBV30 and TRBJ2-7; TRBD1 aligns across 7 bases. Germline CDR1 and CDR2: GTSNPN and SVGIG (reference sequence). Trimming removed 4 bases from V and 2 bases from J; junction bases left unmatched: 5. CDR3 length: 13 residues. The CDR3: CAWTTGTPYEQYF. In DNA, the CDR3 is TGTGCCTGGACGACAGGGACCCCCTACGAGCAGTACTTC.

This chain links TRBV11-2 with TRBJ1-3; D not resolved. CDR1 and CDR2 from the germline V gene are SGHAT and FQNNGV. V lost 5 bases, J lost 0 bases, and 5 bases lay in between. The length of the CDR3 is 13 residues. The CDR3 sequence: CASSLTSGNTIYF. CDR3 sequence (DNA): TGTGCCAGCAGCCTGACCTCTGGAAACACCATATATTTT.

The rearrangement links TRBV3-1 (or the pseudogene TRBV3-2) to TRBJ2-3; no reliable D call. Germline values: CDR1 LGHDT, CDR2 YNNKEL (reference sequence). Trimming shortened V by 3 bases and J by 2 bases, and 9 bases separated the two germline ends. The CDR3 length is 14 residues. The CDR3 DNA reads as TGTGCCAGCAGCCAGACTCGTGCCACAGATACGCAGTATTTT. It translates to CASSQTRATDTQYF.

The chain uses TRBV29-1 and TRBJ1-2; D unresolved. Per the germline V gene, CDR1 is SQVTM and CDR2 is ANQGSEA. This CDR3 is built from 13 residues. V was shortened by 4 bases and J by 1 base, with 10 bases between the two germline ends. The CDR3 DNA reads TGCAGCGTTGGATTACCCTTTAACTATGGCTACACCTTC. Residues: CSVGLPFNYGYTF.

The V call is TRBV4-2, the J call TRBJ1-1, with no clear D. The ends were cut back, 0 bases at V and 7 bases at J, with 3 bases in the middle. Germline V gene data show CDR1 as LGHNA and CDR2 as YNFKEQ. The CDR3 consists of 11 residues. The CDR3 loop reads CASSQEDEAFF. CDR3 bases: TGTGCCAGCAGCCAAGAGGATGAAGCTTTCTTT.

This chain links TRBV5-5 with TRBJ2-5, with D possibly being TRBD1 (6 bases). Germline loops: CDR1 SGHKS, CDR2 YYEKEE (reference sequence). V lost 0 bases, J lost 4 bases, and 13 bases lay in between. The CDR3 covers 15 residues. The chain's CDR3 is CASSLEDSPGETQYF. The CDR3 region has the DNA TGTGCCAGCAGCTTGGAGGACAGTCCGGGAGAGACCCAGTACTTC.

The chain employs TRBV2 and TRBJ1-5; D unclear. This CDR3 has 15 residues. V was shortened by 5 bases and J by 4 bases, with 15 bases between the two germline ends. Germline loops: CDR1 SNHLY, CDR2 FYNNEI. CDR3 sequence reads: CASSSNRGGNQPQHF. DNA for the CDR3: TGTGCCAGCAGTTCGAACAGAGGCGGGAATCAGCCCCAGCATTTT.

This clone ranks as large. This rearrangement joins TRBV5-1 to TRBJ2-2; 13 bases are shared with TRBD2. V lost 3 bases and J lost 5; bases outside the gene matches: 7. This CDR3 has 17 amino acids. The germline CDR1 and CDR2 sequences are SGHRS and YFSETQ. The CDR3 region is CASSSRGGLAGTGELFF. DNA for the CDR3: TGCGCCAGCAGCTCTCGAGGGGGACTAGCGGGGACCGGGGAGCTGTTTTTT.